A single T cell receptor beta chain is shown here with its context. This entry belongs to a study of technical replicates of blood from a few donors. Sequencing used immunoSEQ multiplex PCR; TCRdb keeps in-frame clones, though not all of them. The repertoire holds 55,000 to 60,000 clones, with roughly 95% as singletons. The receptor was isolated from a human donor in good health. Some clones in this sample may be carry-over from other donors' samples. The sample taken for sequencing was PBMCs.

CDR3 protein: CASSQFLVSSGNTIYF. The DNA of the CDR3 is TGCGCCAGCAGCCAATTTCTCGTCAGCTCTGGAAACACCATATATTTT. The chain links TRBV4-3 to TRBJ1-3; no reliable D call. CDR3 length equals 16 residues. V was shortened by 2 bases and J by 0 bases, with 11 bases between the two germline ends. From germline, CDR1 is LGHNA and CDR2 YSLEER.